Sequencing of this T cell receptor beta chain was carried out in a study of T cell responses to AZD1222 COVID-19 vaccine. Notes on the study in general: Reports say nearly half of spike-specific TCRs go after unmutated variant regions. White British ancestry dominated among donors, who included more females, and clonal diversity was possibly underestimated.

Clones were sequenced by immunoSEQ multiplex PCR, and TCRdb holds only the in-frame ones, with some missing. The table lists under 100,000 clones, roughly 85% of them singletons, with approximately 8% in the top ten. As to this clone: Its antigen is undetermined.

V was clipped by 0 bases and J by 3 bases, with 12 bases between them. The germline CDR1 and CDR2 sequences are MNHEY and SVGAGI. CDR3 length: 15 amino acids. The origin of this receptor is an adult in good health. The V call is TRBV6-5, the J call TRBJ2-7, with no clear D. Sequenced material: peripheral blood, taken on day 0 of AZD1222 vaccination. The CDR3 sequence: CASSYSISGYYEQYF. The DNA for the CDR3 is TGTGCCAGCAGTTACTCGATTTCTGGATACTACGAGCAGTACTTC.